The 14 T cell receptor beta chains listed next were all sequenced from one sample in a study of shared clonotypes between healthy human individuals. Sequenced by immunoSEQ multiplex PCR; TCRdb stores in-frame clones only, minus some. Of about 2.5 million clones listed, approximately 90% are singletons. Sequenced sample: naive CD4+ T cells from PBMCs. Subset in this sample: CD45RA+ positively selected. The receptors were sampled from a man aged 18 to 30 in good health. Some clones in this sample may be carry-over from other donors' samples.

The chain links TRBV29-1 to TRBJ1-2; TRBD1 aligns across 8 bases. Per the germline V gene, CDR1 is SQVTM and CDR2 is ANQGSEA. Unmatched junction bases numbered 6, after V lost 3 bases and J lost 3 bases. The CDR3 contains 14 residues. CDR3 sequence reads: CSVEPTGEDYGYTF. CDR3 bases: TGCAGCGTTGAGCCGACAGGGGAAGACTATGGCTACACCTTC.

This clone came up once. The CDR3 region is CASSPQDRNTGELFF. Here the CDR3 DNA reads TGTGCCAGCTCACCACAGGACAGGAACACCGGGGAGCTGTTTTTT. The J gene is TRBJ2-2, the V gene TRBV18; tentative D call: TRBD1 (6 bases). Trimming took off 1 base at V and 1 base at J, with 7 bases between the two ends. The germline gives CDR1 KGHSH, CDR2 LQKENI. This CDR3 is 15 amino acids long.

This rearrangement joins TRBV6-5 to TRBJ2-1; D call uncertain. From germline, CDR1 is MNHEY and CDR2 SVGAGI. CDR3 size: 13 residues. Trimming left V 5 bases short and J 15 bases short, with 20 bases between. CDR3 in amino acids: CASSTPGSTATFF. CDR3 coding DNA: TGTGCCAGCAGTACCCCCGGATCAACCGCGACGTTCTTC.

The chain uses TRBV25-1 and TRBJ1-1, with TRBD1 matching 8 bases. V lost 8 bases and J lost 1; bases outside the gene matches: 6. This CDR3 has 14 residues. The germline CDR1 and CDR2 sequences are MGHDK and SYGVNS. For the CDR3, the DNA is TGTGCCAGCGCAAAGGACAGGGAGAACACTGAAGCTTTCTTT. Translated: CASAKDRENTEAFF.

V and J are TRBV5-1 and TRBJ2-3; D uncertain. Germline-derived CDR1 and CDR2 are SGHRS and YFSETQ. V lost 0 bases and J 0 bases, leaving 11 bases between the germline ends. CDR3 length equals 16 residues. In DNA form, the CDR3 reads TGCGCCAGCAGCTTGGGTCTCCCCGGTAGCACAGATACGCAGTATTTT. Translation gives CASSLGLPGSTDTQYF.

The CDR3, as DNA: TGTGCCATCTCGTCGGGGGGCAGGGCGATAAACACTGAAGCTTTCTTT. Protein: CAISSGGRAINTEAFF. This rearrangement joins TRBV21-1 to TRBJ1-1. TRBV21-1 represents a pseudogene. The CDR3 runs 16 residues.

To note about this clone: The sample has other DNA sequences that encode this CDR3 too. The chain carries TRBV5-1 and TRBJ2-4, with TRBD2 matching 10 bases. Germline CDR1 is SGHRS and CDR2 is YFSETQ. V lost 5 bases, J lost 5 bases, and 4 bases stayed unmatched. This CDR3 region has 14 residues. As DNA, the CDR3 is TGCGCCAGCAGTTCCGGACTAGCGGAAAACATTCAGTACTTC. Its protein is CASSSGLAENIQYF.

The chain links TRBV7-3 to TRBJ2-1; 7 bases are a match to TRBD2. The CDR3 is 12 amino acids. CDR1 is SGHTA and CDR2 is FQGTGA in the germline V gene. With 5 bases clipped from V and 8 bases from J, the junction kept 3 bases outside the gene matches. The CDR3 region is CASSREGDEQFF. In DNA form, the CDR3 reads TGTGCCAGCAGCAGGGAGGGCGATGAGCAGTTCTTC.

Details on this clone: Distinct nucleotide sequences in the sample also encode this CDR3. The chain has TRBV18 and TRBJ2-7; tentatively, D is TRBD1 (6 bases). The CDR3 runs 13 residues. The V gene's germline CDR1 is KGHSH and CDR2 LQKENI. V dropped 2 bases and J dropped 7 bases, with 12 bases sitting between them. DNA for the CDR3: TGTGCCAGCTCACCAGGAACAGGGAATGAGCAGTACTTC. As protein: CASSPGTGNEQYF. Variable domain in full (rest from reference TRBV18 and TRBJ2-7): NAGVMQNPRHLVRRRGQEARLRCSPMKGHSHVYWYRQLPEEGLKFMVYLQKENIIDESGMPKERFSAEFPKEGPSILRIQQVVRGDSAAYFCASSPGTGNEQYFGPGTRLTVT.

V and J are TRBV4-2 and TRBJ1-1; D is possibly TRBD1 (5 bases). This CDR3 has 17 amino acids. The germline gives CDR1 LGHNA, CDR2 YNFKEQ. With 0 bases removed from V and 11 bases from J, the gap between germline ends came to 25 bases. Here the CDR3 reads CASSQDVLVGARSAAFF. The CDR3, as DNA: TGTGCCAGCAGCCAAGATGTTTTAGTAGGGGCCCGGTCCGCTGCTTTCTTT.

The genes are TRBV5-4 and TRBJ1-2, with D perhaps matching TRBD1 (5 bases). The germline gives CDR1 SGHNT, CDR2 YYREEE (reference sequence). CDR3 length: 13 residues. Trimming left V 6 bases short and J 4 bases short, with 13 bases between. CDR3 coding DNA: TGTGCCAGCACCTCTGGGGGGGGCTATGGCTACACCTTC. Its translation: CASTSGGGYGYTF.

This sequence joins TRBV14 and TRBJ1-1; D unclear. Germline V gene lookup returns CDR1 SGHDN and CDR2 FVKESK. The length of the CDR3 is 14 residues. Trimming removed 1 base at V and 7 bases at J, with 13 bases between. CDR3 sequence reads: CASSQAGPRGEAFF. The CDR3 DNA reads as TGTGCCAGCAGCCAAGCCGGACCTCGCGGTGAAGCTTTCTTT.

A word on this clone: Other DNA sequences from this sample encode an identical CDR3 as well. J is TRBJ2-1 and V is TRBV5-1; 10 bases align to TRBD2. The CDR3 runs 14 residues. Germline CDR1 is SGHRS and CDR2 is YFSETQ. With 2 bases clipped from V and 7 bases from J, the junction kept 3 bases outside the gene matches. The CDR3 spells CASSFTSGNNEQFF. As DNA, the CDR3 is TGCGCCAGCAGCTTCACTAGCGGGAATAATGAGCAGTTCTTC.

The chain couples TRBV4-3 to TRBJ1-2, with D perhaps matching TRBD1 (5 bases). V was trimmed by 0 bases and J by 5 bases, leaving 10 bases between them. The germline V gene encodes CDR1 LGHNA and CDR2 YSLEER. This CDR3 is built from 14 residues. The CDR3 DNA follows: TGCGCCAGCAGCCAAGATAGCAGGGAGTATGGCTACACCTTC. Translation: CASSQDSREYGYTF.